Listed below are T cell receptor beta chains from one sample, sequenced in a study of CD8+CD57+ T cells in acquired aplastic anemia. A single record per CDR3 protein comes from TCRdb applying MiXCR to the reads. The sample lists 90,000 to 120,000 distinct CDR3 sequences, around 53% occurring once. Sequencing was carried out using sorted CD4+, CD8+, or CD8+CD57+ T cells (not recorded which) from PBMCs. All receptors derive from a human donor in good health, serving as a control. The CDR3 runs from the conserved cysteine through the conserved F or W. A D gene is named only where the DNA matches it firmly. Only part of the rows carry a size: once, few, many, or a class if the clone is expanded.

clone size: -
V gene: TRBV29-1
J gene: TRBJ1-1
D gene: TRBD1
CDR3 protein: CSAENLQGAGTEAFF
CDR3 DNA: TGCAGCGCCGAGAACTTACAGGGGGCTGGCACTGAAGCTTTCTTT

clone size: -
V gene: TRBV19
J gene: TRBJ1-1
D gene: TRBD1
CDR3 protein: CASSIQGVAEAFF
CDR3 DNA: TGTGCCAGTAGTATACAGGGGGTCGCTGAAGCTTTCTTT

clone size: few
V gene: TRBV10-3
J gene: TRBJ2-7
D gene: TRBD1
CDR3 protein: CAISEDRGNGQYF
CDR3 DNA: TGTGCCATCAGTGAGGACAGGGGAAATGGGCAGTACTTC

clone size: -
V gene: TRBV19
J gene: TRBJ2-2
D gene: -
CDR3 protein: CASSRGTNTGELFF
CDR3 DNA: TGTGCCAGTAGCCGGGGGACGAACACCGGGGAGCTGTTTTTT

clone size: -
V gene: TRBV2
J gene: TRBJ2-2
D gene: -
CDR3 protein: CASSGTISDTGELFF
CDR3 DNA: TGTGCCAGCAGTGGGACTATATCCGACACCGGGGAGCTGTTTTTT

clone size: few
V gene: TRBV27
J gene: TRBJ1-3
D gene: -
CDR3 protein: CASSLSWAPGNTIYF
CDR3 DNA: TGTGCCAGCAGTTTATCTTGGGCACCTGGAAACACCATATATTTT

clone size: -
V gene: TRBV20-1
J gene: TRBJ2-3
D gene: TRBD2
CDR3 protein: CSARGGGGPTDTQYF
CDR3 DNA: TGCAGTGCTAGAGGCGGGGGGGGACCCACAGATACGCAGTATTTT

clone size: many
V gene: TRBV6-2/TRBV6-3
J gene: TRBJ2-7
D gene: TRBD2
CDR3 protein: CASSPGLANYEQYF
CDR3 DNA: TGTGCCAGCAGCCCCGGACTAGCGAATTACGAGCAGTACTTC

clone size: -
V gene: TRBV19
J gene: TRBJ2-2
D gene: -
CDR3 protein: CASSILGYTGELFF
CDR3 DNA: TGTGCCAGTAGTATCCTTGGGTACACCGGGGAGCTGTTTTTT

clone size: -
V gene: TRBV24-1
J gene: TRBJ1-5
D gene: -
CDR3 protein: CATSDRYRLDLGQPQHF
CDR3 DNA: TGTGCCACCAGTGACCGTTATCGACTGGACCTTGGACAGCCCCAGCATTTT

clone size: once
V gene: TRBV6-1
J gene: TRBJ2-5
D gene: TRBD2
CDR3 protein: CASRAGGLETQYF
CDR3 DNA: TGTGCCAGCAGAGCGGGGGGGCTGGAGACCCAGTACTTC

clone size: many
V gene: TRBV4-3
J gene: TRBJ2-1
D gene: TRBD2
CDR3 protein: CASRPRGGNEQFF
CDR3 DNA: TGCGCCAGCAGACCGCGGGGGGGCAATGAGCAGTTCTTC

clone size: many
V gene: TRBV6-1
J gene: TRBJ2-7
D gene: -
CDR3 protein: CASSEYPGDDEQYF
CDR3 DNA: TGTGCCAGCAGTGAATATCCAGGGGACGACGAGCAGTACTTC

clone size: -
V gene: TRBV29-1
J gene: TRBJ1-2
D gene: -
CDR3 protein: CSAKEGSWYYTF
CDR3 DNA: TGCAGCGCAAAGGAGGGAAGTTGGTACTACACCTTC

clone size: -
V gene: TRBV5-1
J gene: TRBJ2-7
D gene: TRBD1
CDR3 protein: CASSPSAGQGVNEQYF
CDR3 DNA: TGCGCCAGCAGCCCGTCTGCTGGACAGGGGGTAAACGAGCAGTACTTC

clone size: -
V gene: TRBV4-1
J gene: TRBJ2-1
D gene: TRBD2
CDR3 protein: CASSQEPPAGGRYEQSF
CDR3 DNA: TGCGCCAGCAGCCAAGAACCGCCCGCGGGGGGGCGGTATGAGCAGTCCTTC

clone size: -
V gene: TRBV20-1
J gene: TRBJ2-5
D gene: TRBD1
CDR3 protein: CSARGDRGETQYF
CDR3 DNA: TGCAGTGCTAGAGGGGACAGGGGAGAGACCCAGTACTTC

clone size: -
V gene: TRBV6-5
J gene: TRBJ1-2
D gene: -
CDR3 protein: CASSSYPTSYGYTF
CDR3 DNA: TGTGCCAGCAGTTCCTACCCCACCTCCTATGGCTACACCTTC

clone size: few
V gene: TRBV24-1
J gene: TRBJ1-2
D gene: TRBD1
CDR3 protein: CATSVQGNDGYTF
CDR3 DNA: TGTGCCACCAGTGTACAGGGGAATGATGGCTACACCTTC

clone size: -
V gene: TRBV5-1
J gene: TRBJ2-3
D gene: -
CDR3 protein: CASSQPAENTQYF
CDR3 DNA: TGCGCCAGCAGTCAACCTGCAGAGAATACGCAGTATTTT

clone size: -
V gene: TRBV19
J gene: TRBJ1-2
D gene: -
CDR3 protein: CASSTSGYGYTF
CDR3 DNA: TGTGCCAGTAGTACCTCAGGGTATGGCTACACCTTC

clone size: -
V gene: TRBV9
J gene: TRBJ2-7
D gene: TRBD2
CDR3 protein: CASSVPGTSGVYEQYF
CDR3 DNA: TGTGCCAGCAGCGTACCCGGGACTAGCGGGGTCTACGAGCAGTACTTC

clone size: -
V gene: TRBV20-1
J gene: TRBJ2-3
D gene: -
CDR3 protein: CSVGGTDTQYF
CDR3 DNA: TGCAGTGTCGGGGGCACAGATACGCAGTATTTT

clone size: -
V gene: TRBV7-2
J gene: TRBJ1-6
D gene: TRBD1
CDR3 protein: CASSSGQGASSPLHF
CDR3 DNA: TGTGCCAGCAGCTCCGGACAGGGGGCAAGTTCACCCCTCCACTTT

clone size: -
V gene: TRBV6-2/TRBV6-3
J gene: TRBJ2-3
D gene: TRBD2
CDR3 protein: CASSYSTGGSTDTQYF
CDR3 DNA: TGTGCCAGCAGTTACTCGACGGGGGGGAGCACAGATACGCAGTATTTT

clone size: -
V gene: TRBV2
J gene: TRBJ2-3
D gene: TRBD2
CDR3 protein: CASRGYTSGGGDTQYF
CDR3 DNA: TGTGCCAGCCGTGGATATACTAGCGGGGGGGGCGACACGCAGTATTTT

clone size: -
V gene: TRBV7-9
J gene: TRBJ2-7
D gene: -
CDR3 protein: CASSLGGVDSYEQYF
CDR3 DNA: TGTGCCAGCAGCCTGGGGGGAGTCGACTCCTACGAGCAGTACTTC

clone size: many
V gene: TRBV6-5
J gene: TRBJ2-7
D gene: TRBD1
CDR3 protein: CASSYGDRANSYEQYF
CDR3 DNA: TGTGCCAGCAGTTACGGGGACAGGGCGAATTCCTACGAGCAGTACTTC

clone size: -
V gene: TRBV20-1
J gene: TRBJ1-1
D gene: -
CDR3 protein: CSASSLNGGNTEAFF
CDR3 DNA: TGCAGTGCCAGCAGTTTAAACGGGGGGAACACTGAAGCTTTCTTT

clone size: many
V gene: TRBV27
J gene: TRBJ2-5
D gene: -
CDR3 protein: CASSLASSGTQYF
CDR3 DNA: TGTGCCAGCAGTTTAGCTAGCTCGGGGACCCAGTACTTC

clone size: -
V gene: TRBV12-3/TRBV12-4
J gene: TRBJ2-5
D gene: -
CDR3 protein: CASSLEEQGGSETQYF
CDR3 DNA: TGTGCCAGCAGCTTAGAGGAGCAGGGGGGTAGCGAGACCCAGTACTTC

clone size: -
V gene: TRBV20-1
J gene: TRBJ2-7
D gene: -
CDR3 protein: CSAKYTSVEQYF
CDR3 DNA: TGCAGTGCTAAGTACACCAGCGTCGAGCAGTACTTC

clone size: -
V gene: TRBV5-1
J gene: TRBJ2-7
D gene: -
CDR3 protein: CASSLDHEQYF
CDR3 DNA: TGCGCCAGCAGCTTGGATCACGAGCAGTACTTC

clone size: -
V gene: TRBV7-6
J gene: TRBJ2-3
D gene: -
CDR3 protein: CASSLRRGRTGTQYF
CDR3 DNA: TGTGCCAGCAGCCTGCGGCGGGGGCGCACAGGTACGCAGTATTTT

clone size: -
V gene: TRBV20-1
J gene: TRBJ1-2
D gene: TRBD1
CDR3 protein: CSARQGSTNYGYTF
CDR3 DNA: TGCAGTGCTCGACAGGGGTCGACTAACTATGGCTACACCTTC

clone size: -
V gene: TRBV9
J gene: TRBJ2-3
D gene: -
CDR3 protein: CASSVVGSGSTDTQYF
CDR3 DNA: TGTGCCAGCAGCGTAGTGGGGAGCGGGAGCACAGATACGCAGTATTTT

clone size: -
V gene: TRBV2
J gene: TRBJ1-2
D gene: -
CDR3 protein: CASRWGAANYGYTF
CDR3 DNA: TGTGCCAGCAGATGGGGGGCAGCTAACTATGGCTACACCTTC

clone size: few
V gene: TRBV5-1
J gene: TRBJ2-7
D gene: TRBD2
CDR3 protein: CASRLAGEGEQYF
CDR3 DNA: TGCGCCAGCAGGCTAGCGGGAGAGGGTGAGCAGTACTTC

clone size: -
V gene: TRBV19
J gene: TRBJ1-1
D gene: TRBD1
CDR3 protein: CASNEGTGHTEAFF
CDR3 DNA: TGTGCCAGTAATGAGGGGACAGGGCACACTGAAGCTTTCTTT

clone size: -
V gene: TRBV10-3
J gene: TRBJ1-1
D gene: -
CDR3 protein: CAISGWANTEAFF
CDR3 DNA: TGTGCCATCAGTGGATGGGCTAACACTGAAGCTTTCTTT

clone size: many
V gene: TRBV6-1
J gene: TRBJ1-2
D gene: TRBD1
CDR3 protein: CASSPRDREYYGYTF
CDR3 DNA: TGTGCCAGCAGTCCCCGGGACAGGGAGTACTATGGCTACACCTTC

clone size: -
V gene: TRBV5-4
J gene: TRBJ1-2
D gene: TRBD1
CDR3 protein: CASSLGQGAGGYTF
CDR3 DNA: TGTGCCAGCAGCTTGGGACAGGGGGCTGGTGGCTACACCTTC

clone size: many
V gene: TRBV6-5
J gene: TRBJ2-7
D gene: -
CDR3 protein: CASGRNHEQYF
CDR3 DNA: TGTGCCAGCGGAAGGAACCACGAGCAGTACTTC

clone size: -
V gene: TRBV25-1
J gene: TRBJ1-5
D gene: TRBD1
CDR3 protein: CASSGQGTGGNQPQHF
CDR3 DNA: TGTGCCAGCAGTGGGCAGGGGACAGGGGGCAATCAGCCCCAGCATTTT

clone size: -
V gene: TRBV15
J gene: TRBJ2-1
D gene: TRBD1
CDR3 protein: CATPGTGGSNEQFF
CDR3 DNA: TGTGCCACTCCCGGGACAGGGGGGAGCAATGAGCAGTTCTTC

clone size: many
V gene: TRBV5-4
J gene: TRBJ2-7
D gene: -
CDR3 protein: CASSGGTVYEQYF
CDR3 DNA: TGTGCCAGCAGCGGCGGGACAGTCTACGAGCAGTACTTC

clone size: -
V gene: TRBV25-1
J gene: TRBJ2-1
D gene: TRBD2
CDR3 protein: CASSGYTSGGAEGVDEQFF
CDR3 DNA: TGTGCCAGCAGTGGATATACTAGCGGGGGGGCCGAAGGGGTCGATGAGCAGTTCTTC

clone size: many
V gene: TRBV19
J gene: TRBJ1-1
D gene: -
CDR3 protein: CASRLRRDANTEAFF
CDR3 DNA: TGTGCCAGCCGGTTGCGAAGGGACGCGAACACTGAAGCTTTCTTT

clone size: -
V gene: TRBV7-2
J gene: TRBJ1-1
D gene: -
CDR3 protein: CASSSQGGTEAFF
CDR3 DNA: TGTGCCAGCAGCTCACAAGGGGGGACTGAAGCTTTCTTT

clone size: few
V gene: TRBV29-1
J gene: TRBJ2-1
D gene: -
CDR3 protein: CSVQGGNYNEQFF
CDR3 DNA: TGCAGCGTCCAGGGGGGAAACTACAATGAGCAGTTCTTC

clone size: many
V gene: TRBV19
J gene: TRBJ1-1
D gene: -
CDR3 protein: CASSHPQDGLEAFF
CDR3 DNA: TGTGCCAGTAGCCATCCCCAAGATGGATTGGAAGCTTTCTTT

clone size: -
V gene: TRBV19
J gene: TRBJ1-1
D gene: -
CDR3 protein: CASSLRYEGTEAFF
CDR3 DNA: TGTGCCAGTAGTCTGAGGTACGAGGGCACTGAAGCTTTCTTT

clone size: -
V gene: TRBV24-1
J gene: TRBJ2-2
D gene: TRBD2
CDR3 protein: CATSDTSVGNTGELFF
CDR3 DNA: TGTGCCACCAGTGATACTAGCGTTGGGAACACCGGGGAGCTGTTTTTT

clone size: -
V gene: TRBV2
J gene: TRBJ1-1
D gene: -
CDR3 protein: CAGRTGRDTEAFF
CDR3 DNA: TGCGCCGGACGGACGGGGCGGGACACTGAAGCTTTCTTT

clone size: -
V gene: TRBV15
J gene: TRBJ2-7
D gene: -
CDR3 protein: CATSRDFLGDEQYF
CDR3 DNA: TGTGCCACCAGCAGAGATTTCCTCGGCGACGAGCAGTACTTC